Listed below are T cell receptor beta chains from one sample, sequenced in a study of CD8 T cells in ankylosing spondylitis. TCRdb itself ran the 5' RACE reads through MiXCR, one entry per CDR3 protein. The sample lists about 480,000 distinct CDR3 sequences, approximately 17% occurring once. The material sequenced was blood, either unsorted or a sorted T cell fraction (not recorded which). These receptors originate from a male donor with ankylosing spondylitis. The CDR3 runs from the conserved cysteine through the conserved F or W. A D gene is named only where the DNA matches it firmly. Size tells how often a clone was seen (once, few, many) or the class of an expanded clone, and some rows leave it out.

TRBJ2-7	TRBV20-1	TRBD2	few	TGCAGTGCTCCGCGGACTAGCGGGGTTTACGAGCAGTACTTC	CSAPRTSGVYEQYF
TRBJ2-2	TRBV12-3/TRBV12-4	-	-	TGTGCCAGCAGTTCCGGCGGGAAGGGGGCCGGGGAGCTGTTTTTT	CASSSGGKGAGELFF
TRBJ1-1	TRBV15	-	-	TGTGCCACCAGCCACTTAGACAGGATAAACACTGAAGCTTTCTTT	CATSHLDRINTEAFF
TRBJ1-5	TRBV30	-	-	TGTGCCTGGAGTGAAGGGGGGGATCAGCCCCAGCATTTT	CAWSEGGDQPQHF
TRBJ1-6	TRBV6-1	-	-	TGTGCCAGCAGTGAAGGTGGTGGGAGCTCCTATAATTCACCCCTCCACTTT	CASSEGGGSSYNSPLHF
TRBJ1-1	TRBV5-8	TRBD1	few	TGTGCCAGCAGCTCGGGCCCTGACAGGGTTGAAGCTTTCTTT	CASSSGPDRVEAFF
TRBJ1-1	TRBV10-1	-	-	TGCGCCAGCAGTGAGTCGAGACAGGCGAACACTGAAGCTTTCTTT	CASSESRQANTEAFF
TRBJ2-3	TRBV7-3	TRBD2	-	TGTGCCAGCAGCTTAATGGGGACTAGCGGGGGGGCAGCAGATACGCAGTATTTT	CASSLMGTSGGAADTQYF
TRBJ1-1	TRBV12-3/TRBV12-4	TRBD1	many	TGTGCCAGCAGTTGGGGACAGGGCACTGAAGCTTTCTTT	CASSWGQGTEAFF
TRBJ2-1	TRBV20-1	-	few	TGCAGTGCTAGAGTAGCCGGGGTCCAATCCTACAATGAGCAGTTCTTC	CSARVAGVQSYNEQFF
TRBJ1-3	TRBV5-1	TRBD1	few	TGCGCCAGCAGCTTCAAACAGGGGGACGGAAACACCATATATTTT	CASSFKQGDGNTIYF
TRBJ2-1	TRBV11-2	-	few	TGTGCCAGCAGCTGGTCCTACAATGAGCAGTTCTTC	CASSWSYNEQFF
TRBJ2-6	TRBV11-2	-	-	TGTGCCAGCAGCTCCTTTATAGGGGGTAGAAGCTCTGGGGCCAACGTCCTGACTTTC	CASSSFIGGRSSGANVLTF
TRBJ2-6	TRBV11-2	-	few	TGTGCCAGCAGCCGATTCTCTGGGGCCAACGTCCTGACTTTC	CASSRFSGANVLTF
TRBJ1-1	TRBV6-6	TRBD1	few	TGTGCCAGCCGGGGACAGACGAACACTGAAGCTTTCTTT	CASRGQTNTEAFF
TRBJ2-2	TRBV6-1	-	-	TGTGCCAGCAGACCCGTAGGTCCCGGGGAGCTGTTTTTT	CASRPVGPGELFF
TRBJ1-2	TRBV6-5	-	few	TGTGCCAGCAGTTACTCGGCAGCCAGAGAGGGCTACACCTTC	CASSYSAAREGYTF
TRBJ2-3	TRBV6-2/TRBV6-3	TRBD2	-	TGTGCCAGCACCATGGGACTAGGCAGTGGTACGCAGTATTTT	CASTMGLGSGTQYF
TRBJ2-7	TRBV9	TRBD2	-	TGTGCCAGCAGCGTAGTAGCGGGACTTCCCTACGAGCAGTACTTC	CASSVVAGLPYEQYF
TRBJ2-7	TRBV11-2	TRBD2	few	TGTGCCAGCAGCTTATCGGTTAGCGGGGCAGCTTCCTACGAGCAGTACTTC	CASSLSVSGAASYEQYF
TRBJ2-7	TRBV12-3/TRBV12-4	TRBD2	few	TGTGCCAGCAGGGGGGGGGTGGAGCAGTACTTC	CASRGGVEQYF
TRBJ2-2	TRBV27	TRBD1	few	TGTGCCAGCAGTACACCGACAGGGAAGGGGGTTCTGGCCGGGGAGCTGTTTTTT	CASSTPTGKGVLAGELFF
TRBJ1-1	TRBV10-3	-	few	TGTGCCATCAGTGAGTCTGGGGGCCAGCGTAGCACTGAAGCTTTCTTT	CAISESGGQRSTEAFF
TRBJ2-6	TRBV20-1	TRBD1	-	TGCAGTGCTACCAAACAGGGGGCGTTATTATCTGGGGCCAACGTCCTGACTTTC	CSATKQGALLSGANVLTF
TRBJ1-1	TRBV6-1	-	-	TGTGCCAGCAGCAGTAACGAACTGGGTCGCGCTGAAGCTTTCTTT	CASSSNELGRAEAFF
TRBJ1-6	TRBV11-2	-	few	TGTGCCAGCAGTAACCCGGGGGGTGCCTATAATTCACCCCTCCACTTT	CASSNPGGAYNSPLHF
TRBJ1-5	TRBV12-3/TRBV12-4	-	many	TGTGCCAGCAGCCCGCTAGGGACGGTGGGCAGCAATCAGCCCCAGCATTTT	CASSPLGTVGSNQPQHF
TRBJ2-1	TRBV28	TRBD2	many	TGTGCCAGTCAGAGACTAGCGGGAGGGTATGAGCAGTTCTTC	CASQRLAGGYEQFF
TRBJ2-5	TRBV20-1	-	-	TGCAGTGCTAGAGTTTACAGGGTCACCGGAGAGACCCAGTACTTC	CSARVYRVTGETQYF
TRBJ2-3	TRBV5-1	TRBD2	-	TGCGCCAGCAGCAACCCGGGACTAGCGGGAGTTAGTGCAGATACGCAGTATTTT	CASSNPGLAGVSADTQYF
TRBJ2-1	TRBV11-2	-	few	TGTGCCAGCAGGACTAGTTTTGCCCACTCCTACAATGAGCAGTTCTTC	CASRTSFAHSYNEQFF
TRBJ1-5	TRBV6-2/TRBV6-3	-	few	TGTGCCAGCAGTTACTCGACGCTGAGGGCCCCACTTGGCCAGCATTTT	CASSYSTLRAPLGQHF
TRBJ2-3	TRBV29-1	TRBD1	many	TGCAGCGCCGACAGGGGTGATACGCAGTATTTT	CSADRGDTQYF
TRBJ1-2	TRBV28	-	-	TGTGCCAGCAGCACAGAAGACTACTCTAACTATGGCTACACCTTC	CASSTEDYSNYGYTF
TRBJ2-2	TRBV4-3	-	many	TGCGCCAGCAGCCAAGATAGGCAGGGATCCGGGGAGCTGTTTTTT	CASSQDRQGSGELFF
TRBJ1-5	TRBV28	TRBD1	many	TGTGCCAGCAGTTCCCCGGGACAGGGAAATCAGCCCCAGCATTTT	CASSSPGQGNQPQHF
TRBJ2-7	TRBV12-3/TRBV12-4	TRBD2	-	TGTGCCAGCAGTTTTCGGCGGGAGAGGAGCGAGCAGTACTTC	CASSFRRERSEQYF
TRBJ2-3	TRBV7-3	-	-	TGTGCCAGCAGCCGCGAGACTAGCACAGATACGCAGTATTTT	CASSRETSTDTQYF
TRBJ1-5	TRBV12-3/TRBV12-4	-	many	TGTGCCAGCAGCCGTCGGGGGCAGCCCCAGCATTTT	CASSRRGQPQHF
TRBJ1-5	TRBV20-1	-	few	TGCAGTGCTAGAGACAGGAGTCAGCCCCAGCATTTT	CSARDRSQPQHF
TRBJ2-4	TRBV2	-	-	TGTGCCAGCAGCGCCAGTAGCGAAATTCAGTACTTC	CASSASSEIQYF
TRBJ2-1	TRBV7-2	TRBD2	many	TGTGCCAGCAGCTTAGGGACTAGCGTTTACTACAATGAGCAGTTCTTC	CASSLGTSVYYNEQFF
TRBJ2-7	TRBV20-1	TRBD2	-	TGCAGTGCTAGCACGGCGGGAGGTGCCGGCGAGCAGTACTTC	CSASTAGGAGEQYF
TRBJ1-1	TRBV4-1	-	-	TGCGCCAGCAGCCAAGGGCGGATGATTTCAGGGGTGAACACTGAAGCTTTCTTT	CASSQGRMISGVNTEAFF
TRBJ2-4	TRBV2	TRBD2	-	TGTGCCAGCAGCGATCCGGGACTAGCGGGGGGGCATCTCGGCTTC	CASSDPGLAGGHLGF
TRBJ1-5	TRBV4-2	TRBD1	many	TGTGCCAGCAGCCAAGTAATGGGACAGGGGGATCAGCCCCAGCATTTT	CASSQVMGQGDQPQHF
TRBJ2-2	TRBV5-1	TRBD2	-	TGCGCCAGCAGCCCTGGGGCACTAGCGGGGAACACCGGGGAGCTGTTTTTT	CASSPGALAGNTGELFF
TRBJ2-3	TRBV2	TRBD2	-	TGTGCCAGCTGTCGTGACGGGGGGGACACAGATACGCAGTATTTT	CASCRDGGDTDTQYF
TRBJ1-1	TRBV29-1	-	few	TGCAGCGTCGTCAGGGAATCGAACACTGAAGCTTTCTTT	CSVVRESNTEAFF
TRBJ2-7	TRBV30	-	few	TGTGCCGGGGGGGACAGCTCCTACGAGCAGTACTTC	CAGGDSSYEQYF
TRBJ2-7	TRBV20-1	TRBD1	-	TGCAGTGCTGACCAGGGACAGGACTACGAGCAGTACTTC	CSADQGQDYEQYF
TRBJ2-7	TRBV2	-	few	TGTGCCAGCAGGGACCGGGGCGAGCAGTACTTC	CASRDRGEQYF
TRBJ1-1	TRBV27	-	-	TGTGCCAGCAGACCCCAACAGGAACTGAACACTGAAGCTTTCTTT	CASRPQQELNTEAFF
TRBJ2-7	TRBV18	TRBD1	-	TGTGCCAGCTCACCAAGGACAGGGGTCTACGAGCAGTACTTC	CASSPRTGVYEQYF
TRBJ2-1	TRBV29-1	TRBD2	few	TGCAGCGTTGTCGGACTAGCCCGCTATGAGCAGTTCTTC	CSVVGLARYEQFF